This T cell receptor (beta chain) came from a study of blood T cell repertoires in COVID-19. Looking at the study overall: T cells, B-cell-depleted T cells, or PBMCs supplied cDNA or gDNA.

Germline V gene lookup returns CDR1 KGHSH and CDR2 LQKENI. There are 15 residues in the CDR3. Trimming removed 1 base at V and 7 bases at J, with 14 bases between. Across about two dozen US areas, participants ranged in age from about 18 to 90 years. Participants had their cohort set by participant-reported clinical history. The table came from immunoSEQ multiplex PCR; TCRdb's copy has only in-frame clones and leaves some out. Of 400,000 or so clones listed, 87% are singletons. The specimen sequenced was PBMCs or T cells enriched from blood (not recorded which). The chain links TRBV18 to TRBJ2-1, with D maybe TRBD1 (6 bases). This clonotype was obtained from a man aged 40-49 years in a cohort exposed to, infected with or recovered from COVID-19 (not recorded which). The CDR3: CASSPRSQGKNEQFF. The CDR3 bases are TGTGCCAGCTCACCACGTTCGCAGGGGAAGAATGAGCAGTTCTTC.